Given below is one T cell receptor (beta chain) in context. Its antigen is unidentified. The sample is drawn from a study of regulatory T cells in long-lasting Graves disease. Study-level information: In persistent Graves' disease, antithyroid drugs had been taken for over 5 years and TSH receptor antibodies stayed positive.

CDR3-region Arm-PCR and iRepertoire HTBI primers produced the TCR beta libraries. Each CDR3 protein gets one entry after TCRdb re-called the multiplex PCR reads with MiXCR. Here the sample spans 350,000 to 450,000 distinct CDR3 sequences, around a fifth being singletons. Described time point: persistent/refractory GD, antithyroid drugs over 5 years with positive TRAb. Generation of the TCR library employed RNA extracted from PBMCs. Graves' disease was diagnosed by American Thyroid Association guidelines. The study's findings and limits: Limited samples may have lowered accuracy.

Sequences were derived from peripheral blood mononuclear cells (PBMCs), sampled when the disease was refractory, from a patient treated with antithyroid drugs. This TCR derives from a female donor with Graves disease.

The CDR3 is CSAEKWTGSYEQYF. The CDR3 DNA sequence: TGCAGTGCGGAAAAATGGACAGGGTCCTACGAGCAGTACTTC. The rearrangement links TRBV20-1 to TRBJ2-7, with 8 bases identical to TRBD1. This CDR3 has 14 residues. J was trimmed by 1 base and V by 6 bases; bases with no gene match: 8. Germline V gene sequence: CDR1 DFQATT, CDR2 SNEGSKA (reference sequence).